The 24 T cell receptor beta chains below were found in one sample sequenced in a study of T-cell memory formation after mild COVID-19. One entry per CDR3 protein, called by TCRdb with MiXCR from the 5' RACE reads. Of 500,000 to 550,000 distinct CDR3 sequences listed, about a fifth are singletons. Sample: PBMCs or a T cell subset sorted from them (not recorded which). The receptors derive from an adult woman who had mild COVID-19 (a few samples of this study predate the infection). Cell type and time point are not known.

The V and J genes are TRBV12-3 or TRBV12-4 and TRBJ2-1; TRBD2 matches 13 bases. The CDR3 length is 14 residues. After removal of 6 bases from V and 5 bases from J, the junction contained 1 base not matched to a gene. The CDR3 DNA reads TGTGCCAGCAGGACTAGCGGGAGGAACAATGAGCAGTTCTTC. It encodes CASRTSGRNNEQFF.

About this clonotype: One end of the junction is discordant with germline, which a read error may explain. The rearrangement links TRBV5-6 to TRBJ2-4, with D perhaps TRBD1 (6 bases). Germline V gene lookup returns CDR1 SGHDT and CDR2 YYEEEE. The length of the CDR3 is 13 residues. The CDR3 sequence is CASSLGQPWARDF. In DNA, the CDR3 is TGTGCCAGCAGCCTCGGACAGCCCTGGGCTCGAGACTTC.

This clonotype was counted at least ten times. The V call is TRBV12-3 or TRBV12-4, the J call TRBJ1-2, with no clear D. The CDR3 spans 15 residues. V lost 2 bases and J lost 8, with 18 bases in between. The CDR3, as DNA: TGTGCCAGCAGTTTAATTATTGATATCCCCACGGGCTACACCTTC. It specifies CASSLIIDIPTGYTF.

The V call is TRBV14, the J call TRBJ1-1; D is unresolved. The germline V and J ends were trimmed by 2 bases and 7 bases, with 14 bases remaining between them. This CDR3 comprises 14 residues. Germline CDR1 SGHDN, CDR2 FVKESK. The chain's CDR3 is CASSQQVDPVEAFF. CDR3 nucleotides: TGTGCCAGCAGCCAACAAGTAGACCCCGTTGAAGCTTTCTTT.

This chain's CDR3 is CASSPRDVPYNEQFF. The DNA for the CDR3 is TGTGCCAGCAGCCCCCGGGACGTCCCCTACAATGAGCAGTTCTTC. The V call is TRBV3-1, the J call TRBJ2-1, with D perhaps being TRBD1 or TRBD2 (5 bases each). Germline V lookup: CDR1 LGHDT, CDR2 YNNKEL (reference sequence). The CDR3 contains 15 residues. V dropped 4 bases and J dropped 2 bases, with 12 bases sitting between them.

This clonotype was counted only a few times. V is TRBV24-1 and J is TRBJ2-5; possibly TRBD1 for D (6 bases). Trimming removed 2 bases from V and 1 base from J, with 10 bases in between. This CDR3 region has 15 residues. Per the germline V gene, CDR1 is KGHDR and CDR2 is SFDVKD. CDR3 bases: TGTGCCACCAGTGATTCGACAGGAGCCCAAGAGACCCAGTACTTC. Protein: CATSDSTGAQETQYF.

Here the CDR3 reads CASSYGGLRKLDQETQYF. The CDR3 DNA is TGTGCCAGCAGTTACGGGGGACTTAGGAAACTTGACCAAGAGACCCAGTACTTC. The rearrangement uses TRBV6-2 or TRBV6-3 and TRBJ2-5; weak D call: TRBD2 (6 bases). CDR1 is MNHEY, CDR2 SVGEGT, per germline. The CDR3 has 18 amino acids. V was shortened by 2 bases and J by 0 bases, with 19 bases between the two germline ends.

The chain recombines TRBV15 with TRBJ1-5, with 9 bases lining up with TRBD1. V trimming: 3 bases; J trimming: 7 bases; junction bases outside the gene matches: 7. This CDR3 region has 15 residues. Germline CDR1 reads LNHNV; CDR2 reads YYDKDF (reference sequence). The CDR3 is CATSSWTGAGQPQHF. CDR3 bases: TGTGCCACCAGCAGCTGGACAGGGGCAGGGCAGCCCCAGCATTTT.

A few counts support this clonotype. J is TRBJ1-5 and V is TRBV15; D gene uncertain. This CDR3 is built from 16 residues. Trimming took off 3 bases at V and 2 bases at J, with 14 bases between the two ends. Germline values: CDR1 LNHNV, CDR2 YYDKDF (reference sequence). CDR3 sequence: CATSRPLGGGNQPQHF. For the CDR3, the DNA is TGTGCCACCAGCAGGCCGCTGGGTGGCGGCAATCAGCCCCAGCATTTT.

V usage is TRBV3-1 and J usage is TRBJ2-7; 10 nucleotides align to TRBD2. CDR1 is LGHDT, CDR2 YNNKEL, per germline (reference sequence). This CDR3 is 14 amino acids long. Trimming at V came to 7 bases and at J to 6 bases, leaving 9 bases not matched to a gene. The DNA for the CDR3 is TGTGCCAGCAAGGTAGCGGGGGGTCCCGGCGAGCAGTACTTC. As protein: CASKVAGGPGEQYF.

This clonotype was detected a few times. The J gene is TRBJ2-1, the V gene TRBV7-2, with D perhaps being TRBD1 or TRBD2 (5 bases each). CDR3 length: 17 residues. CDR1 is SGHTA, CDR2 FQGNSA, per germline. V lost 8 bases and J 6 bases, leaving 26 bases between the germline ends. The CDR3, as DNA: TGTGCCAGCGAGCCCCATGCGACCCAATTTGGGGGCAATGAGCAGTTCTTC. As protein: CASEPHATQFGGNEQFF.

There are a few counts of this clonotype. This chain links TRBV18 with TRBJ2-7, with 11 positions matching TRBD2. Germline V gene data show CDR1 as KGHSH and CDR2 as LQKENI. V lost 5 bases, J lost 5 bases, and 11 bases stayed unmatched. This CDR3 region has 16 residues. CDR3 nucleotides: TGTGCCAGCTCAACCGTAGCGGGAGGGCCTTTGGACGAGCAGTACTTC. This encodes CASSTVAGGPLDEQYF.

This clonotype was counted between two and nine times. The J gene is TRBJ2-1, the V gene TRBV10-3; no clear D gene. The CDR3 covers 14 residues. Trimming shortened V by 6 bases and J by 6 bases, and 15 bases separated the two germline ends. The germline CDR1 and CDR2 sequences are ENHRY and SYGVKD. The CDR3 reads CAIRGDSQLNEQFF. CDR3 DNA sequence: TGTGCCATCAGGGGTGACTCCCAGCTCAATGAGCAGTTCTTC.

The V call is TRBV4-3, the J call TRBJ2-1; 9 bases map to TRBD2. This CDR3 has 16 residues. Trimming removed 4 bases from V and 6 bases from J; junction bases left unmatched: 10. Germline lookup yields CDR1 LGHNA and CDR2 YSLEER. The CDR3, as DNA: TGCGCCAGCAGCCCTGCCCTAGCGGGACCCTTCAATGAGCAGTTCTTC. It codes for CASSPALAGPFNEQFF.

This clonotype turned up a few times. The gene calls are TRBV4-2 and TRBJ2-3; D unresolved. V was trimmed by 4 bases and J by 0 bases, leaving 20 bases between them. CDR3 length equals 18 residues. Germline loops: CDR1 LGHNA, CDR2 YNFKEQ. DNA for the CDR3: TGTGCCAGCAGCCGGTCCCCCCTCAGGAGTACTAGCACAGATACGCAGTATTTT. Protein sequence: CASSRSPLRSTSTDTQYF.

The rearrangement links TRBV6-5 to TRBJ1-2, with D possibly being TRBD1 (5 bases). The CDR3 is made up of 13 amino acids. Trimming stripped 5 bases from V and 6 bases from J, with 13 bases between. Germline V CDR1 and CDR2: MNHEY, SVGAGI. CDR3 DNA: TGTGCCAGCAGTAGGGGAGGGAAAGATGGCTACACCTTC. Translation gives CASSRGGKDGYTF.

V gene TRBV7-9 combines with J gene TRBJ2-7; D is perhaps TRBD1 (5 bases). CDR1 is SEHNR, CDR2 FQNEAQ, per germline (reference sequence). V lost 2 bases, J lost 3 bases, and 8 bases lay in between. This CDR3 is 13 amino acids long. The CDR3 DNA reads as TGTGCCAGCAGCTTACGCAGGGACTACGAGCAGTACTTC. This sequence encodes CASSLRRDYEQYF.

The chain is built from TRBV12-3 or TRBV12-4 and TRBJ1-4; the D gene is possibly TRBD1 (6 bases). The V and J ends lost 7 bases and 5 bases respectively, with 17 bases between them. The CDR3 is made up of 15 amino acids. The CDR3 sequence is CASIPGRRGNEKLFF. The CDR3 coding sequence is TGTGCCAGCATCCCCGGGCGAAGGGGGAATGAAAAACTGTTTTTT.

About this clonotype: One end of the junction fails to match germline, which may point to a read error. The chain carries TRBV20-1 and TRBJ1-3, with 11 bases lining up with TRBD1. This CDR3 is 16 amino acids long. Germline CDR1 reads DFQATT; CDR2 reads SNEGSKA (reference sequence). CDR3 region: CSATRDRGKSGSTIYF. The CDR3 DNA sequence: TGCAGTGCTACCCGGGACAGGGGGAAGTCTGGAAGCACCATATATTTT.

The V and J genes are TRBV30 and TRBJ2-5, with a possible D match to TRBD2 (5 bases). CDR3 length: 11 amino acids. V shed 1 base and J shed 7 bases, with 7 bases lying between them. CDR1 and CDR2 (germline): GTSNPN, SVGIG (reference sequence). CDR3 nucleotides: TGTGCCTGGAGTGAGGCGGGGACCCAGTACTTC. Translation gives CAWSEAGTQYF.

The J gene is TRBJ2-6, the V gene TRBV7-9; D may be TRBD2 (6 bases). With 5 bases removed from V and 1 base from J, the gap between germline ends came to 9 bases. The CDR3 consists of 15 residues. Germline CDR1 and CDR2: SEHNR and FQNEAQ (reference sequence). In DNA form, the CDR3 reads TGTGCCAGCAGCGCCGGACTATCTGGGGCCAACGTCCTGACTTTC. It encodes CASSAGLSGANVLTF.

This clonotype turned up a few times. This chain uses TRBV7-3 with TRBJ2-1; weak D call: TRBD2 (5 bases). Germline values: CDR1 SGHTA, CDR2 FQGTGA. The CDR3 length is 14 residues. The V and J ends lost 2 bases and 9 bases respectively, with 14 bases between them. CDR3 sequence: CASSLGSSGSEQFF. For the CDR3, the DNA is TGTGCCAGCAGCTTAGGGAGTTCGGGGAGTGAGCAGTTCTTC.

This clonotype was detected only a few times. The rearrangement joins TRBV29-1 to TRBJ1-1; D gene unclear. Trimming removed 6 bases from V and 4 bases from J, with 12 bases in between. The CDR3 contains 12 residues. Germline V gene sequence: CDR1 SQVTM, CDR2 ANQGSEA. CDR3 loop: CSVVSVATEAFF. The CDR3 nucleotides are TGCAGCGTCGTCAGTGTGGCCACTGAAGCTTTCTTT.

The gene calls are TRBV4-1 and TRBJ2-7; D possibly corresponds to TRBD1 (6 bases). Trimming took 2 bases from V and 2 from J, leaving 10 bases between them. Per the germline V gene, CDR1 is MGHRA and CDR2 is YSYEKL. The CDR3 contains 14 residues. The CDR3 region has the DNA TGCGCCAGCAGCCAAATGGACAGCACCTACGAGCAGTACTTC. Translating it yields CASSQMDSTYEQYF.